Presented here are 29 T cell receptor beta chains from one specimen sequenced in a study of cytomegalovirus exposure and HLA in healthy donors. Use of 60 Vbeta and 13 Jbeta primers characterized the PCR. This table comes from immunoSEQ multiplex PCR, and its TCRdb copy is limited to in-frame clones, with some not included. The table lists about 150,000 clones, 60% to 80% of them singletons. The sample was PBMCs. These receptors were obtained from a woman in her twenties or thirties in good health and CMV-seronegative.

The rearrangement uses TRBV7-2 and TRBJ1-2; D uncertain. Trimming removed 1 base at V and 4 bases at J, with 7 bases between. CDR1 SGHTA and CDR2 FQGNSA come from the germline V gene. This CDR3 spans 13 amino acids. CDR3 loop: CASSLDWSYGYTF. The CDR3 coding sequence is TGTGCCAGCAGCTTAGACTGGAGCTATGGCTACACCTTC.

This clone has only one observation. This chain links TRBV28 with TRBJ1-6; possible D gene TRBD1, 5 bases. V dropped 6 bases and J dropped 9 bases, with 12 bases sitting between them. The CDR3 runs to 13 residues. Per germline, CDR1 MDHEN and CDR2 SYDVKM. This CDR3 is CASRTPGGSPLHF. The CDR3 bases are TGTGCCAGCAGGACGCCGGGGGGTTCACCCCTCCACTTT.

The genes are TRBV28 and TRBJ1-2; 10 bases align to TRBD1. This CDR3 contains 14 residues. V lost 2 bases to trimming and J lost 8 bases; unmatched junction nucleotides: 5. CDR1 and CDR2 (germline): MDHEN, SYDVKM. The CDR3 region has the DNA TGTGCCAGCAGTTTAGGGACAGGGGATTTGGGCTACACCTTC. It yields the protein CASSLGTGDLGYTF.

The chain employs TRBV27 and TRBJ1-5; TRBD1 aligns across 7 bases. The CDR3 totals 16 residues. In germline, CDR1 is MNHEY, CDR2 SMNVEV (reference sequence). J gave up 0 bases and V 5 bases, and 7 bases lay outside the gene matches. The chain's CDR3 is CASSPGQALSNQPQHF. The DNA for the CDR3 is TGTGCCAGCAGTCCCGGACAGGCGCTTAGCAATCAGCCCCAGCATTTT.

V usage is TRBV11-1 and J usage is TRBJ2-1; D gene uncertain. This CDR3 comprises 12 residues. V dropped 5 bases and J dropped 6 bases, with 8 bases sitting between them. The germline V gene encodes CDR1 SGHAT and CDR2 FQDESV (reference sequence). The CDR3 nucleotides read TGTGCCAGCAGCATTAATAGCAATGAGCAGTTCTTC. This encodes CASSINSNEQFF.

The V gene is TRBV4-3, the J gene TRBJ1-1; D not certain. The germline V gene encodes CDR1 LGHNA and CDR2 YSLEER. The CDR3 runs to 15 residues. V was pared by 0 bases and J by 0 bases, with 8 bases between. The CDR3 DNA sequence: TGCGCCAGCAGCCAAGAGCGCGGTCTGAACACTGAAGCTTTCTTT. The encoded protein is CASSQERGLNTEAFF.

The chain combines TRBV6-1 with TRBJ1-1; TRBD1 agrees at 10 bases. The CDR3 is 15 residues long. From germline, CDR1 is MNHNS and CDR2 SASEGT. V gave up 7 bases and J gave up 5 bases; unmatched junction bases: 10. CDR3 DNA sequence: TGTGCCAGCATTCCCCGGACAGGGGGAAGGACTGAAGCTTTCTTT. Its translation is CASIPRTGGRTEAFF.

The chain combines TRBV10-3 with TRBJ1-5, with D possibly matching TRBD1 (6 bases). Trimming stripped 0 bases from V and 1 base from J, with 10 bases between. The CDR3 is made up of 16 amino acids. CDR1 is ENHRY and CDR2 is SYGVKD in the germline V gene. The CDR3 nucleotides are TGTGCCATCAGTGAGTCGGCGGGGGCAAGCAATCAGCCCCAGCATTTT. It codes for CAISESAGASNQPQHF.

The chain joins TRBV6-1 to TRBJ1-2; 8 bases line up with TRBD1. V shed 0 bases, J shed 6 bases, and the junction held 6 bases outside the gene matches. CDR1 and CDR2 from the germline V gene are MNHNS and SASEGT. The CDR3 length is 15 residues. The DNA for the CDR3 is TGTGCCAGCAGTGAAGCTTTAACAGGGGGTAATGGCTACACCTTC. This codes for CASSEALTGGNGYTF.

As regards this clone: The junction does not match germline at one end; this may be a read error. Different DNA sequences within this sample yield the same CDR3. This chain links TRBV2 with TRBJ1-2; 7 bases match TRBD1. The V gene's germline CDR1 is SNHLY and CDR2 FYNNEI. This CDR3 is 13 amino acids long. The chain's CDR3 is CASSRDRTYGYTF. The DNA for the CDR3 is TGTGCCAGCAGCCGGGACAGAACCTATGGCTACACCTTT.

A single count supports this clone. The chain couples TRBV6-6 to TRBJ1-2, with D uncertain. The V and J ends lost 2 bases and 4 bases respectively, with 8 bases between them. Germline values: CDR1 MNHNY, CDR2 SVGAGI (reference sequence). This CDR3 has 13 amino acids. The CDR3 region is CASSYQRLYGYTF. The CDR3 nucleotides read TGTGCCAGCAGTTACCAGCGACTCTATGGCTACACCTTC.

The chain links TRBV6-6 to TRBJ1-3; a weak D match, TRBD1 (6 bases). Germline loops: CDR1 MNHNY, CDR2 SVGAGI (reference sequence). Trimming shortened V by 2 bases and J by 7 bases, and 9 bases separated the two germline ends. CDR3 length: 13 amino acids. The CDR3 DNA is TGTGCCAGCAGTTACGGCAGGGGCAACACCATATATTTT. Translation gives CASSYGRGNTIYF.

The rearrangement links TRBV5-1 to TRBJ1-2; 10 bases are shared with TRBD1. Per germline, CDR1 SGHRS and CDR2 YFSETQ. The CDR3 consists of 15 residues. V lost 4 bases, J lost 6 bases, and 9 bases stayed unmatched. The CDR3 DNA reads as TGCGCCAGCAGCGCAGTGGACAGGGGGGGTAATGGCTACACCTTC. Its protein is CASSAVDRGGNGYTF. Full variable domain (missing parts from reference TRBV5-1 and TRBJ1-2): KAGVTQTPRYLIKTRGQQVTLSCSPISGHRSVSWYQQTPGQGLQFLFEYFSETQRNKGNFPGRFSGRQFSNSRSEMNVSTLELGDSALYLCASSAVDRGGNGYTFGSGTRLTVV.

J is TRBJ1-5 and V is TRBV18, with 8 nucleotides matching TRBD1. The CDR3 length is 14 residues. V dropped 3 bases and J dropped 12; count of bases not matched to a gene: 10. CDR1 and CDR2 from the germline V gene are KGHSH and LQKENI. The CDR3 nucleotides are TGTGCCAGCTCACCGCCGGGACAGGCACGGGTCCAGCATTTT. It specifies CASSPPGQARVQHF.

This chain uses TRBV5-1 with TRBJ2-6, with D perhaps matching TRBD1 (6 bases). The germline V gene encodes CDR1 SGHRS and CDR2 YFSETQ. V gave up 4 bases and J gave up 0 bases, with 11 bases separating them. This CDR3 comprises 16 residues. CDR3 loop: CASSLIGGSGANVLTF. The CDR3 DNA is TGCGCCAGCAGCCTAATAGGGGGCTCTGGGGCCAACGTCCTGACTTTC.

This rearrangement joins TRBV6-1 to TRBJ1-1; D remains unclear. The germline V gene has CDR1 MNHNS and CDR2 SASEGT. The germline V and J ends were trimmed by 6 bases and 0 bases, with 8 bases remaining between them. This CDR3 has 13 amino acids. The CDR3, as DNA: TGTGCCAGCAGGGAGGATATGAACACTGAAGCTTTCTTT. It encodes CASREDMNTEAFF.

The chain is built from TRBV7-2 and TRBJ1-2, with TRBD1 matching over 9 bases. Germline CDR1 reads SGHTA; CDR2 reads FQGNSA. CDR3 size: 15 residues. V dropped 5 bases and J dropped 8; count of bases not matched to a gene: 12. The CDR3 DNA is TGTGCCAGCAGCACCCGTCGGGACAGGGTCTCGGGCTACACCTTC. Encoded protein: CASSTRRDRVSGYTF.

The rearrangement links TRBV7-9 to TRBJ2-3; 11 nucleotides agree with TRBD2. This CDR3 is 17 amino acids long. The trim removed 2 bases at V and 1 base at J, leaving 5 bases unmatched. The germline V gene has CDR1 SEHNR and CDR2 FQNEAQ (reference sequence). CDR3: CASSLLTSGVGTDTQYF. CDR3 DNA: TGTGCCAGCAGCTTACTGACTAGCGGGGTAGGCACAGATACGCAGTATTTT. The whole variable domain, filled in from reference TRBV7-9 and TRBJ2-3, reads DTGVSQNPRHKITKRGQNVTFRCDPISEHNRLYWYRQTLGQGPEFLTYFQNEAQLEKSRLLSDRFSAERPKGSFSTLEIQRTEQGDSAMYLCASSLLTSGVGTDTQYFGPGTRLTVL.

In its sample, this clone was seen once. The V and J genes are TRBV30 and TRBJ1-2; D is undetermined. Trimming shortened V by 1 base and J by 2 bases, and 8 bases separated the two germline ends. Germline CDR1 reads GTSNPN; CDR2 reads SVGIG (reference sequence). The CDR3 is 13 amino acids. The CDR3 nucleotides are TGTGCCTGGAGTGGAGTCCCGAACTATGGCTACACCTTC. It specifies CAWSGVPNYGYTF. Using reference TRBV30 and TRBJ1-2 for the parts outside the CDR3, the full variable domain is SQTIHQWPATLVQPVGSPLSLECTVEGTSNPNLYWYRQAAGRGLQLLFYSVGIGQISSEVPQNLSASRPQDRQFILSSKKLLLSDSGFYLCAWSGVPNYGYTFGSGTRLTVV.

The CDR3 DNA reads TGTGCCAGCAGCTTGGAAGCAGGCTCTGAAGCTTTCTTT. This sequence encodes CASSLEAGSEAFF. The chain combines TRBV5-4 with TRBJ1-1; D gene uncertain. The V gene lost 0 bases and the J gene lost 6 bases, with 9 bases spanning the gap. CDR3 length equals 13 residues. From germline, CDR1 is SGHNT and CDR2 YYREEE (reference sequence).

The chain couples TRBV27 to TRBJ1-1, with D perhaps matching TRBD1 (5 bases). The CDR3 is 17 amino acids. V was shortened by 3 bases and J by 6 bases, with 23 bases between the two germline ends. The germline gives CDR1 MNHEY, CDR2 SMNVEV (reference sequence). CDR3 in amino acids: CASSLRTGGSLVAEAFF. CDR3 bases: TGTGCCAGCAGTTTGAGGACGGGGGGAAGTCTCGTGGCTGAAGCTTTCTTT.

The genes are TRBV30 and TRBJ1-2; D gene ambiguous. Trimming took 3 bases from V and 0 from J, leaving 8 bases between them. This CDR3 region has 13 residues. Germline CDR1 reads GTSNPN; CDR2 reads SVGIG (reference sequence). Written as DNA, the CDR3 is TGTGCCTGGAGCACAGCCACTAACTATGGCTACACCTTC. Protein product: CAWSTATNYGYTF.

The rearrangement links TRBV4-3 to TRBJ2-3, with 13 bases fitting TRBD2. The V gene end was trimmed by 3 bases and the J gene end by 5 bases; junction bases not matched to a gene: 8. This CDR3 comprises 17 residues. Germline CDR1 reads LGHNA; CDR2 reads YSLEER. The CDR3 DNA reads TGCGCCAGCAGCCAGAGACTAGCGGGGGGCCATGGAGATACGCAGTATTTT. As protein: CASSQRLAGGHGDTQYF.

This chain links TRBV6-4 with TRBJ1-3; tentative D call: TRBD1 (6 bases). The CDR3 is 15 amino acids. Germline CDR1 MRHNA, CDR2 SNTAGT. V lost 4 bases and J 4 bases, leaving 14 bases between the germline ends. CDR3 in DNA: TGTGCCAGCAGTGGACCTGGGGGCAAAGGAAACACCATATATTTT. It encodes CASSGPGGKGNTIYF.

The chain uses TRBV5-6 and TRBJ1-1; D ambiguous. The V gene's germline CDR1 is SGHDT and CDR2 YYEEEE. The CDR3 has 12 residues. V gave up 0 bases and J gave up 4 bases, with 4 bases separating them. The CDR3: CASSLVSTEAFF. CDR3 DNA: TGTGCCAGCAGCTTGGTGAGCACTGAAGCTTTCTTT.

The chain carries TRBV11-2 and TRBJ2-6, with a possible D match to TRBD2 (6 bases). With 4 bases removed from V and 7 bases from J, the gap between germline ends came to 14 bases. Looked up from germline, CDR1 is SGHAT and CDR2 is FQNNGV. The CDR3 has 15 amino acids. This chain's CDR3 is CASSYLGLGANVLTF. The CDR3 nucleotides are TGTGCCAGCAGCTATTTGGGACTGGGAGCCAACGTCCTGACTTTC.

A single count supports this clone. V gene TRBV5-1 combines with J gene TRBJ1-1; tentatively, D is TRBD1 (5 bases). CDR3 size: 15 residues. Germline CDR1 reads SGHRS; CDR2 reads YFSETQ. V lost 0 bases, J lost 0 bases, and 9 bases lay in between. This chain's CDR3 is CASSLGQMMNTEAFF. CDR3 coding DNA: TGCGCCAGCAGCTTGGGACAGATGATGAACACTGAAGCTTTCTTT.

For the CDR3, the DNA is TGTGCCAGCAGCTACGGGGGGAGCTCCTACAATGAGCAGTTCTTC. Its translation: CASSYGGSSYNEQFF. J is TRBJ2-1 and V is TRBV13, with TRBD2 matching 7 bases. V lost 4 bases and J lost 0; bases outside the gene matches: 3. This CDR3 spans 15 amino acids. CDR1 PRHDT and CDR2 FYEKMQ come from the germline V gene (reference sequence). The entire variable domain, with the rest obtained from reference TRBV13 and TRBJ2-1, is as follows: AAGVIQSPRHLIKEKRETATLKCYPIPRHDTVYWYQQGPGQDPQFLISFYEKMQSDKGSIPDRFSAQQFSDYHSELNMSSLELGDSALYFCASSYGGSSYNEQFFGPGTRLTVL.

The chain couples TRBV4-1 to TRBJ2-1; TRBD2 aligns across 10 bases. Germline lookup yields CDR1 MGHRA and CDR2 YSYEKL. The CDR3 loop spans 14 amino acids. The V gene end was trimmed by 1 base and the J gene end by 10 bases; junction bases not matched to a gene: 4. CDR3 in amino acids: CASSQGLAGAEQFF. Here the CDR3 DNA reads TGCGCCAGCAGCCAAGGGCTAGCGGGGGCGGAGCAGTTCTTC.